These T cell receptor beta chains were read from a single sample in a study of T cell repertoires in cytomegalovirus infection. Their recognized antigens are unknown. From the reads, TCRdb called clonotypes with MiXCR, one entry per CDR3 protein. The repertoire consists of roughly 990,000 distinct CDR3 sequences, with 25% to 40% occurring once and the leading ten covering roughly 13%. The material sequenced was cultured CD8+ T cells from PBMCs, taken from culture after CMV antigen stimulation. The receptors were sampled from a human donor in good health (CMV status not recorded). Some clones in this sample may be carry-over from other donors' samples. Both conserved end residues are part of each CDR3. A D gene is named only where the DNA matches it firmly. Clone size is not always given. Where it is, it says once, few, many or a class for expanded clones.

CDR3 length | J gene | clone size | V gene | D gene | CDR3 DNA | CDR3 protein
15 | TRBJ1-6 | - | TRBV19 | - | TGTGCCAGTACTGCCCCGAGCCCCTATAATTCACCCCTCCACTTT | CASTAPSPYNSPLHF
13 | TRBJ1-5 | - | TRBV27 | - | TGTGCCAGCAGTTTGGGGGGTAAGCAGCCCCAGCATTTT | CASSLGGKQPQHF
14 | TRBJ2-1 | many | TRBV7-6 | TRBD2 | TGTGCCAGCAGCACGGGACTAGCGGGGTGGCCGTGGTTCTTC | CASSTGLAGWPWFF
13 | TRBJ1-5 | - | TRBV20-1 | TRBD1 | TGCAGTGCCCGGGACAGTCCGGAACAGCCCCAGCATTTT | CSARDSPEQPQHF
13 | TRBJ1-1 | - | TRBV19 | TRBD1 | TGTGCCGTAAGACAGGGTGGGAACACTGAAGCTTTCTTT | CAVRQGGNTEAFF
15 | TRBJ1-1 | many | TRBV7-3 | - | TGTGCCAGCAGCTTAACACGGCAGGGTGTGACTGAAGCTTTCTTT | CASSLTRQGVTEAFF
13 | TRBJ1-2 | few | TRBV19 | - | TGTGCCAGTAGTATTAAGGGTCTCTATGGCTACACCTTC | CASSIKGLYGYTF
14 | TRBJ2-3 | - | TRBV12-3/TRBV12-4 | TRBD2 | TGTGCCAGCAGTACGCGGGGGACCACAGATACGCAGTATTTT | CASSTRGTTDTQYF
17 | TRBJ2-1 | - | TRBV14 | TRBD1 | TGTGCCAGCAGCCAAGATATTCCGGACAGGGCTTTCCATGAGCAGTTCTTC | CASSQDIPDRAFHEQFF
17 | TRBJ2-2 | - | TRBV6-5 | TRBD1 | TGTGCCAGCAGTCTCGGGACAGGGGGTCCGGACACCGGGGAGCTGTTTTTT | CASSLGTGGPDTGELFF
12 | TRBJ2-1 | - | TRBV7-2 | - | TGTGCCAGCAGCTGGGACTTTGGTGAGCAGTTCTTC | CASSWDFGEQFF
13 | TRBJ1-6 | few | TRBV27 | TRBD1 | TGTGCCAGCGGAGACAGGGGCAATTCACCCCTCCACTTT | CASGDRGNSPLHF
16 | TRBJ2-1 | once | TRBV5-1 | TRBD2 | TGCGCCAGCAGCTCCTCCGGGACTAGCCCCTACAATGAGCAGTTCTTC | CASSSSGTSPYNEQFF
14 | TRBJ2-5 | many | TRBV7-9 | - | TGTGCCAGCAGCTTACGGGGGCTAAGAGAGACCCAGTACTTC | CASSLRGLRETQYF
18 | TRBJ2-6 | many | TRBV5-6 | TRBD1 | TGTGCCAGCAGCCCACCGGGACAGGGTTTCTCTGGGGCCAACGTCCTGACTTTC | CASSPPGQGFSGANVLTF
18 | TRBJ1-1 | few | TRBV25-1 | - | TGTGCCAGCAGTCGAAAGAGGCCGGTGGCAGGGAGGGCCCCTGAAGCTTTCTTT | CASSRKRPVAGRAPEAFF
16 | TRBJ2-1 | few | TRBV27 | TRBD1 | TGTGCCAGCAGTTCCCGAAGGGACAGGCTCTACAATGAGCAGTTCTTC | CASSSRRDRLYNEQFF
14 | TRBJ2-7 | - | TRBV27 | - | TGTGCCAGCAGTTCCCCCGGGAGAATCTACGAGCAGTACTTC | CASSSPGRIYEQYF
14 | TRBJ1-1 | - | TRBV5-1 | - | TGCGCCAACAGCTTGGGGAATGGGAACACTGAAGCTTTCTTT | CANSLGNGNTEAFF
15 | TRBJ1-2 | many | TRBV7-2 | TRBD1 | TGTGCCAGCAGCTTAGGGGACAGCCGGGTCTATGGCTACACCTTC | CASSLGDSRVYGYTF
11 | TRBJ2-4 | - | TRBV14 | - | TGTGCCAGCAGCCGAAGCAACATTCAGTACTTC | CASSRSNIQYF
15 | TRBJ2-1 | few | TRBV27 | TRBD2 | TGTGCCAGCAGTTTCTTCGGGGGGGCCTACAATGAGCAGTTCTTC | CASSFFGGAYNEQFF
14 | TRBJ1-4 | many | TRBV7-9 | - | TGTGCCAGCAGCTTAGCCAGGGAAGAGGAAAAACTGTTTTTT | CASSLAREEEKLFF
17 | TRBJ2-5 | - | TRBV4-1 | TRBD2 | TGCGCCAGCAGCCCCCTGGTCGCGGGGGGCATCCAAGAGACCCAGTACTTC | CASSPLVAGGIQETQYF
14 | TRBJ2-2 | - | TRBV6-6 | - | TGTGCCAGCAGTTACCATACGACTAGCGGGGAGCTGTTTTTT | CASSYHTTSGELFF
13 | TRBJ2-5 | - | TRBV6-2/TRBV6-3 | - | TGTGCCAGCAGTTTGACAGACCAAGAGACCCAGTACTTC | CASSLTDQETQYF
11 | TRBJ1-2 | - | TRBV12-5 | - | TGTGCTAGTGGTTTTCGGGTCCCCTACACCTTC | CASGFRVPYTF
14 | TRBJ2-1 | few | TRBV7-8 | - | TGTGCCAGCACCCCTCATGGGGGTTGGGATGAGCAGTTCTTC | CASTPHGGWDEQFF
15 | TRBJ2-1 | many | TRBV28 | - | TGTGCCAGCAGTTTAGGAAGAAGGGGTGAAAATGAGCAGTTCTTC | CASSLGRRGENEQFF
15 | TRBJ2-7 | - | TRBV5-1 | - | TGCGCCAGCAGCCTGTTGACAGGCCTGATCTACGAGCAGTACTTC | CASSLLTGLIYEQYF
14 | TRBJ2-3 | few | TRBV4-3 | - | TGCGCCAGCAGCCAAGTTCTCCGCACAGATACGCAGTATTTT | CASSQVLRTDTQYF
17 | TRBJ2-7 | - | TRBV6-6 | TRBD1 | TGTGCCAGCAGCCACCAAAAAACAGGGGAAAGCTCCTACGAGCAGTACTTC | CASSHQKTGESSYEQYF
19 | TRBJ1-2 | - | TRBV12-3/TRBV12-4 | - | TGTGCCAGCAGTCCTTCCGCCGGGGTAGGAGGGAAGGAGGACTATGGCTACACCTTC | CASSPSAGVGGKEDYGYTF
12 | TRBJ2-2 | - | TRBV19 | - | TGTGCCAGTAGTATAGACGAAGGGGAGCTGTTTTTT | CASSIDEGELFF
15 | TRBJ2-6 | - | TRBV6-5 | - | TGTGCCAGCAGTTCCCGATTTACTGGGGCCAACGTCCTGACTTTC | CASSSRFTGANVLTF